Below are 8 T cell receptor beta chains sequenced from a single sample in a study of blood T cell repertoires in COVID-19. TCRdb keeps only in-frame clones here, not all; method: immunoSEQ multiplex PCR. This sample has around 250,000 clones, with over 75% found just once. The sample comprised peripheral blood. These receptors originate from a man aged 45-60 years with active or convalescent COVID-19.

This sequence joins TRBV27 and TRBJ2-7; 7 bases fit TRBD2. The CDR3 totals 15 residues. With V trimmed by 3 bases and J by 3 bases, 8 bases remained unmatched. Germline V gives CDR1 MNHEY, CDR2 SMNVEV (reference sequence). The CDR3 nucleotides read TGTGCCAGCAGTTTTGAGCGGGGACCAAACTACGAGCAGTACTTC. Amino acid sequence: CASSFERGPNYEQYF.

This rearrangement joins TRBV7-3 to TRBJ2-3, with D unclear. The CDR3 spans 13 residues. V lost 2 bases to trimming and J lost 6 bases, with 9 bases between them. The germline V gene has CDR1 SGHTA and CDR2 FQGTGA. The CDR3 DNA reads as TGTGCCAGCAGCTTAGAGTTACGGGATACGCAGTATTTT. This codes for CASSLELRDTQYF.

The chain joins TRBV3-1 (or the pseudogene TRBV3-2) to TRBJ2-7; TRBD1 is a possible D gene (7 bases). Between the trimmed V and J ends, which lost 2 bases and 2 bases, there was a span of 10 bases. CDR3 length: 14 amino acids. Germline values: CDR1 LGHDT, CDR2 YNNKEL (reference sequence). The CDR3: CASSQQGGAYEQYF. The CDR3 DNA follows: TGTGCCAGCAGCCAACAGGGGGGAGCCTACGAGCAGTACTTC.

This chain joins TRBV9 and TRBJ1-5; D gene unclear. This CDR3 has 15 residues. Germline V gene lookup returns CDR1 SGDLS and CDR2 YYNGEE. Trimming shortened V by 0 bases and J by 4 bases, and 11 bases separated the two germline ends. CDR3: CASSVDGVGNQPQHF. The CDR3 DNA reads as TGTGCCAGCAGCGTAGACGGGGTGGGGAATCAGCCCCAGCATTTT.

The chain uses TRBV6-2 or TRBV6-3 and TRBJ2-7; tentative D call: TRBD2 (6 bases). The CDR3 contains 16 residues. The germline CDR1 and CDR2 sequences are MNHEY and SVGEGT. Trimming cost V 2 bases and J 5 bases, with 19 bases left between them. The CDR3 region has the DNA TGTGCCAGCAGTTACCGGCGGGGTGGGGAAATCGACGAGCAGTACTTC. It yields the protein CASSYRRGGEIDEQYF.

This chain links TRBV5-4 with TRBJ2-5; D is perhaps TRBD2 (6 bases). The ends were cut back, 3 bases at V and 7 bases at J, with 16 bases in the middle. The CDR3 contains 14 residues. The V gene's germline CDR1 is SGHNT and CDR2 YYREEE (reference sequence). The CDR3 coding sequence is TGTGCCAGCAGCTCCTTCGGGGGAATGGGGACCCAGTACTTC. It is translated as CASSSFGGMGTQYF.

The V call is TRBV7-2, the J call TRBJ2-1, with D uncertain. CDR1 and CDR2 (germline): SGHTA, FQGNSA. CDR3 length: 13 amino acids. V was clipped by 4 bases and J by 15 bases, with 19 bases between them. The CDR3 sequence: CASSSARPTTLFF. In nucleotides, the CDR3 is TGTGCCAGCAGCTCCGCCCGGCCTACGACTTTGTTCTTC.

This clone was counted once. V gene TRBV4-3 combines with J gene TRBJ2-3; D remains ambiguous. The CDR3 is made up of 15 amino acids. The germline CDR1 and CDR2 sequences are LGHNA and YSLEER. The ends were cut back, 1 base at V and 0 bases at J, with 8 bases in the middle. CDR3 amino acids: CASSQGPTSTDTQYF. CDR3 DNA sequence: TGCGCCAGCAGCCAAGGTCCTACTAGCACAGATACGCAGTATTTT.